The 20 T cell receptor beta chains presented below share a single source sample, sequenced in a study of blood T cell repertoires in COVID-19. Here immunoSEQ multiplex PCR was the method, and the copy in TCRdb shows in-frame clones only, minus some. The sample holds about 46,000 clones, around 87% seen once. Input material: peripheral blood. The receptors come from a human donor in a cohort sampled during active COVID-19.

The V and J genes are TRBV10-3 and TRBJ1-3, with D maybe TRBD1 (5 bases). Trimming left V 4 bases short and J 2 bases short, with 15 bases between. The CDR3 totals 16 residues. Looked up from germline, CDR1 is ENHRY and CDR2 is SYGVKD. This CDR3 reads CAISATPAGTGNTIYF. Written as DNA, the CDR3 is TGTGCCATCAGTGCTACCCCGGCAGGGACTGGAAACACCATATATTTT.

For the CDR3, the DNA is TGTGCCAGCAGTTTATATAGCGGAAGCAAAGAGACCCAGTACTTC. It specifies CASSLYSGSKETQYF. The rearrangement links TRBV27 to TRBJ2-5, with D maybe TRBD2 (6 bases). Germline V gene sequence: CDR1 MNHEY, CDR2 SMNVEV (reference sequence). V was cut by 1 base and J by 3 bases, with 12 bases left in between. This CDR3 region has 15 residues.

The chain has TRBV6-4 and TRBJ1-2, with 9 nucleotides matching TRBD1. Germline CDR1 and CDR2: MRHNA and SNTAGT. There are 15 residues in the CDR3. The J segment lost 0 bases and the V segment lost 7 bases, leaving 6 bases of the junction unmatched. The chain's CDR3 is CASTYRDRANYGYTF. CDR3 nucleotides: TGTGCCAGCACCTACCGGGACAGGGCTAACTATGGCTACACCTTC.

The genes are TRBV6-5 and TRBJ1-6, with D uncertain. The CDR3 totals 12 residues. CDR1 is MNHEY and CDR2 is SVGAGI in the germline V gene. The V and J ends lost 7 bases and 4 bases respectively, with 5 bases between them. CDR3 sequence (DNA): TGTGCCAGCACCACTTATAATTCACCCCTCCACTTT. Amino acid sequence: CASTTYNSPLHF.

The J gene is TRBJ2-7, the V gene TRBV5-6; TRBD1 might be the D (6 bases). The CDR3 spans 14 residues. The V and J ends lost 4 bases and 5 bases respectively, with 16 bases between them. In germline, CDR1 is SGHDT, CDR2 YYEEEE. The CDR3, as DNA: TGTGCCAGCAGCCCGGGAACAGGGTTCCACGAGCAGTACTTC. Protein product: CASSPGTGFHEQYF. The variable domain in full, completed from reference TRBV5-6 and TRBJ2-7, reads DAGVTQSPTHLIKTRGQQVTLRCSPKSGHDTVSWYQQALGQGPQFIFQYYEEEERQRGNFPDRFSGHQFPNYSSELNVNALLLGDSALYLCASSPGTGFHEQYFGPGTRLTVT.

V usage is TRBV2 and J usage is TRBJ1-1; D is unclear. This CDR3 has 12 residues. V was shortened by 5 bases and J by 3 bases, with 7 bases between the two germline ends. The germline V gene has CDR1 SNHLY and CDR2 FYNNEI. CDR3 protein: CASSPGDTEAFF. As DNA, the CDR3 is TGTGCCAGCAGTCCCGGGGACACTGAAGCTTTCTTT. Variable domain in full (rest from reference TRBV2 and TRBJ1-1): EPEVTQTPSHQVTQMGQEVILRCVPISNHLYFYWYRQILGQKVEFLVSFYNNEISEKSEIFDDQFSVERPDGSNFTLKIRSTKLEDSAMYFCASSPGDTEAFFGQGTRLTVV.

The CDR3 is CASTTSVDNTEAFF. DNA of the CDR3: TGTGCCAGCACCACTTCCGTAGATAACACTGAAGCTTTCTTT. The chain recombines TRBV28 with TRBJ1-1; D not certain. V lost 7 bases to trimming and J lost 2 bases, with 14 bases between them. The germline V gene has CDR1 MDHEN and CDR2 SYDVKM. The CDR3 is 14 amino acids.

This chain links TRBV6-2 or TRBV6-3 with TRBJ2-7, with D unclear. The CDR3 loop spans 15 amino acids. Trimming took off 0 bases at V and 1 base at J, with 10 bases between the two ends. Germline V CDR1 and CDR2: MNHEY, SVGEGT. For the CDR3, the DNA is TGTGCCAGCAGTTACTCGATCCAGGTATCCTACGAGCAGTACTTC. Translating gives CASSYSIQVSYEQYF.

The chain carries TRBV7-2 and TRBJ1-2; D not resolved. The V end lost 5 bases, the J end lost 8 bases, and 9 bases lay between the germline ends. The CDR3 contains 11 residues. Per the germline V gene, CDR1 is SGHTA and CDR2 is FQGNSA. In DNA, the CDR3 is TGTGCCAGCAGCCTCGGTACCGGCTACACCTTC. Translated, it gives CASSLGTGYTF.

V is TRBV7-2 and J is TRBJ1-5; 7 nucleotides match TRBD1. Germline assignment: CDR1 SGHTA and CDR2 FQGNSA. The CDR3 runs to 14 residues. J lost 7 bases, V lost 6 bases, and 9 bases had no gene match. CDR3 sequence reads: CASSPGTEYQPQHF. The CDR3 DNA reads TGTGCCAGCAGTCCCGGGACAGAGTACCAGCCCCAGCATTTT. The full variable domain, its missing parts supplied by reference TRBV7-2 and TRBJ1-5, is GAGVSQSPSNKVTEKGKDVELRCDPISGHTALYWYRQSLGQGLEFLIYFQGNSAPDKSGLPSDRFSAERTGGSVSTLTIQRTQQEDSAVYLCASSPGTEYQPQHFGDGTRLSIL.

The gene calls are TRBV28 and TRBJ2-7, with 7 nucleotides matching TRBD1. The CDR3 has 14 residues. In germline, CDR1 is MDHEN, CDR2 SYDVKM. With V trimmed by 5 bases and J by 0 bases, 4 bases remained unmatched. CDR3 amino acids: CASSKQGSSYEQYF. Here the CDR3 DNA reads TGTGCCAGCAGTAAACAGGGGAGCTCCTACGAGCAGTACTTC.

CDR3 protein: CASSVGDNYEQYF. The CDR3, as DNA: TGTGCCAGCAGCGTCGGCGACAACTACGAGCAGTACTTC. The chain couples TRBV9 to TRBJ2-7, with D uncertain. CDR1 is SGDLS, CDR2 YYNGEE, per germline. This CDR3 has 13 residues. The V gene lost 2 bases and the J gene lost 3 bases, with 9 bases spanning the gap.

The genes are TRBV19 and TRBJ1-5; possibly TRBD1 for D (5 bases). The V end lost 10 bases, the J end lost 0 bases, and 16 bases lay between the germline ends. CDR1 and CDR2 (germline): LNHDA, SQIVND (reference sequence). This CDR3 spans 15 amino acids. CDR3 nucleotide sequence: TGTGCCACCGTGGACACCTCCTTTAGCAATCAGCCCCAGCATTTT. Translated, it gives CATVDTSFSNQPQHF.

V is TRBV19 and J is TRBJ1-2, with 8 bases lining up with TRBD1. Trimming cost V 4 bases and J 1 base; bases outside gene matches: 8. The CDR3 is 16 amino acids. Germline values: CDR1 LNHDA, CDR2 SQIVND (reference sequence). The CDR3 here is CASSTRLDRVNYGYTF. CDR3 bases: TGTGCCAGTAGTACGCGACTGGACAGGGTTAACTATGGCTACACCTTC.

This clone was observed a single time. The CDR3 spells CARSLVTLRRGTEAFF. CDR3 DNA sequence: TGTGCCAGAAGCTTGGTAACCTTAAGAAGGGGCACTGAAGCTTTCTTT. The J gene is TRBJ1-1, the V gene TRBV5-3; TRBD1 might be the D (5 bases). TRBV5-3 has ORF status, its function being uncertain. The CDR3 spans 16 residues. Trimming took off 0 bases at V and 4 bases at J, with 16 bases between the two ends.

This sequence joins TRBV12-3 or TRBV12-4 and TRBJ2-7; the D gene is possibly TRBD2 (5 bases). The CDR3 spans 13 residues. Trimming removed 6 bases at V and 0 bases at J, with 9 bases between. The DNA of the CDR3 is TGTGCCAGCAGGGTCGAGGGCTCCTACGAGCAGTACTTC. It codes for CASRVEGSYEQYF.

V usage is TRBV30 and J usage is TRBJ1-2; D gene ambiguous. CDR1 is GTSNPN and CDR2 is SVGIG in the germline V gene (reference sequence). With 0 bases removed from V and 11 bases from J, the gap between germline ends came to 13 bases. CDR3 size: 12 residues. DNA of the CDR3: TGTGCCTGGAGTGTACCCCCGGGGAAATACACCTTC. Translation: CAWSVPPGKYTF.

The chain has TRBV6-1 and TRBJ2-7; D unclear. Germline lookup yields CDR1 MNHNS and CDR2 SASEGT. Trimming removed 0 bases at V and 0 bases at J, with 12 bases between. The CDR3 spans 16 residues. The CDR3 loop is CASSEAGGGFSYEQYF. In DNA, the CDR3 is TGTGCCAGCAGTGAAGCGGGTGGCGGATTCTCCTACGAGCAGTACTTC.

This chain connects TRBV4-1 to TRBJ2-7, with D possibly being TRBD2 (6 bases). Per germline, CDR1 MGHRA and CDR2 YSYEKL. Trimming removed 4 bases from V and 7 bases from J, with 20 bases in between. This CDR3 contains 15 residues. The CDR3 region is CASSRRDSPREEQYF. CDR3 in DNA: TGCGCCAGCAGCCGACGGGACTCGCCCAGAGAAGAGCAGTACTTC.

This clone was counted a single time. The genes are TRBV7-7 and TRBJ2-7, with 9 bases identical to TRBD1. The V gene's germline CDR1 is SSHAT and CDR2 FNYEAQ (reference sequence). V lost 5 bases to trimming and J lost 3 bases; unmatched junction nucleotides: 2. The CDR3 runs to 13 residues. The CDR3 loop is CASSPGQGYEQYF. CDR3 nucleotide sequence: TGTGCCAGCAGCCCGGGACAGGGCTACGAGCAGTACTTC.